Listed below are T cell receptor beta chains from one sample, sequenced in a study of a mutant IDH1 vaccine in newly diagnosed glioma. TCRdb's table, derived via immunoSEQ multiplex PCR, lists solely in-frame clones and lacks some. Among roughly 29,000 clones listed, over 80% were seen once. Antigens for these TCRs are unknown. The specimen comprised PBMCs, sampled from a glioma patient whose treatment included an IDH1 peptide vaccine. These receptors were taken from a young woman with glioma. CDR3s include the opening cysteine and the closing phenylalanine or tryptophan. A D gene is named only where the DNA matches it firmly. Clone size is given for some rows only: seen once, a few or many times, or a class if the clone is expanded.

d_call: TRBD1
j_call: TRBJ2-7
clone_size: NA
v_call: TRBV6-6
cdr3_length: 12
cdr3_nt: TGTGCCAGCAGTACCCAGGGGGACGAGCAGTACTTC
cdr3_aa: CASSTQGDEQYF

d_call: NA
j_call: TRBJ2-7
clone_size: NA
v_call: TRBV5-1
cdr3_length: 15
cdr3_nt: TGCGCCAGCAGCTTGGAGGCGCCGAATGTCAACGAGCAGTACTTC
cdr3_aa: CASSLEAPNVNEQYF

d_call: NA
j_call: TRBJ2-2
clone_size: NA
v_call: TRBV7-9
cdr3_length: 16
cdr3_nt: TGTGCCAGCAGCTTAGCGCTAGCGATGAACACCGGGGAGCTGTTTTTT
cdr3_aa: CASSLALAMNTGELFF

d_call: NA
j_call: TRBJ2-1
clone_size: NA
v_call: TRBV6-5
cdr3_length: 12
cdr3_nt: TGTGCCAGCAGTTCGATCTACAATGAGCAGTTCTTC
cdr3_aa: CASSSIYNEQFF

d_call: NA
j_call: TRBJ1-3
clone_size: NA
v_call: TRBV7-9
cdr3_length: 16
cdr3_nt: TGTGCCAGCAGCTTAACCCGGGGAAAGGATGGAAACACCATATATTTT
cdr3_aa: CASSLTRGKDGNTIYF

d_call: NA
j_call: TRBJ1-1
clone_size: NA
v_call: TRBV27
cdr3_length: 13
cdr3_nt: TGTGCCAGCAGTGGCGTTTCGTGGGCTGAAGCTTTCTTT
cdr3_aa: CASSGVSWAEAFF

d_call: NA
j_call: TRBJ1-2
clone_size: NA
v_call: TRBV7-8
cdr3_length: 15
cdr3_nt: TGTGCCAGCAGCTTAGTTACGGGAGCCAACTATGGCTACACCTTC
cdr3_aa: CASSLVTGANYGYTF

d_call: TRBD1
j_call: TRBJ1-4
clone_size: NA
v_call: TRBV30
cdr3_length: 15
cdr3_nt: TGTGCCTGGAATCCGGGACAGACCACTAATGAAAAACTGTTTTTT
cdr3_aa: CAWNPGQTTNEKLFF

d_call: NA
j_call: TRBJ1-1
clone_size: NA
v_call: TRBV9
cdr3_length: 14
cdr3_nt: TGTGCCAGCACTCCGGTGGGGGGCATGATTGAAGCTTTCTTT
cdr3_aa: CASTPVGGMIEAFF

d_call: TRBD1
j_call: TRBJ1-1
clone_size: NA
v_call: TRBV6-5
cdr3_length: 13
cdr3_nt: TGTGCCAGCAGAGGACAGGGGGCCACTGAAGCTTTCTTT
cdr3_aa: CASRGQGATEAFF

d_call: NA
j_call: TRBJ2-3
clone_size: NA
v_call: TRBV7-8
cdr3_length: 14
cdr3_nt: TGTGCCAGCAGCCGTGAGTTGATCACAGATACGCAGTATTTT
cdr3_aa: CASSRELITDTQYF

d_call: NA
j_call: TRBJ1-4
clone_size: NA
v_call: TRBV23-1
cdr3_length: 13
cdr3_nt: TGCGCCAGCGGGGGGAGGCATAATGAAAAACTGTTTTTT
cdr3_aa: CASGGRHNEKLFF

d_call: NA
j_call: TRBJ2-7
clone_size: NA
v_call: TRBV27
cdr3_length: 19
cdr3_nt: TGTGCCAGCAGCCCCCCCGGGACCTCGCTCGACCTGCCTCAGGGGGAGCAGTACTTC
cdr3_aa: CASSPPGTSLDLPQGEQYF

d_call: NA
j_call: TRBJ2-5
clone_size: NA
v_call: TRBV5-1
cdr3_length: 15
cdr3_nt: TGCGCCAGCAGCTTGAGGGGGGCGGGAGAAGAGACCCAGTACTTC
cdr3_aa: CASSLRGAGEETQYF

d_call: NA
j_call: TRBJ1-1
clone_size: NA
v_call: TRBV2
cdr3_length: 10
cdr3_nt: TGTGCCAGCAGTGTTTTAATCCCTTTCTTT
cdr3_aa: CASSVLIPFF

d_call: TRBD1
j_call: TRBJ1-2
clone_size: NA
v_call: TRBV5-1
cdr3_length: 17
cdr3_nt: TGCGCCAGCAGCCCATCCGGGACAGGACCTGTAAACTATGGCTACACCTTC
cdr3_aa: CASSPSGTGPVNYGYTF

d_call: TRBD1
j_call: TRBJ2-7
clone_size: NA
v_call: TRBV30
cdr3_length: 16
cdr3_nt: TGTGCCTGGATGGCGCAAACAGGGGGCTTAGCCTACGAGCAGTACTTC
cdr3_aa: CAWMAQTGGLAYEQYF

d_call: TRBD1
j_call: TRBJ1-1
clone_size: NA
v_call: TRBV7-2
cdr3_length: 12
cdr3_nt: TGTGCCAGCAGCGCGGACAGGAGTGTGGCTTTCTTT
cdr3_aa: CASSADRSVAFF

d_call: NA
j_call: TRBJ1-2
clone_size: NA
v_call: TRBV7-2
cdr3_length: 13
cdr3_nt: TGTGCCAGCAGCTTAGGGAGGGTGGATGGCTACACCTTC
cdr3_aa: CASSLGRVDGYTF

d_call: NA
j_call: TRBJ1-4
clone_size: NA
v_call: TRBV6-6
cdr3_length: 14
cdr3_nt: TGTGCCAGCAGTCCCCGGGACGGCATCGAAAAACTGTTTTTT
cdr3_aa: CASSPRDGIEKLFF

d_call: TRBD1
j_call: TRBJ2-5
clone_size: NA
v_call: TRBV7-9
cdr3_length: 15
cdr3_nt: TGTGCCAGCAGCCCCCCGGCACAGGGGCCCCAGACCCAGTACTTC
cdr3_aa: CASSPPAQGPQTQYF

d_call: NA
j_call: TRBJ1-5
clone_size: NA
v_call: TRBV15
cdr3_length: 16
cdr3_nt: TGTGCCACCAGCAGAGATCATGGGGGGCCGAGGCAGCCCCAGCATTTT
cdr3_aa: CATSRDHGGPRQPQHF

d_call: NA
j_call: TRBJ1-2
clone_size: NA
v_call: TRBV6-5
cdr3_length: 13
cdr3_nt: TGTGCCAGCACCATCCCCGGGGCAGCCTCCCCCACCTTC
cdr3_aa: CASTIPGAASPTF

d_call: NA
j_call: TRBJ2-3
clone_size: NA
v_call: TRBV15
cdr3_length: 17
cdr3_nt: TGTGCCACCAGCGAGGGATACTTCGACGCTAGCACAGATACGCAGTATTTT
cdr3_aa: CATSEGYFDASTDTQYF

d_call: NA
j_call: TRBJ2-5
clone_size: NA
v_call: TRBV5-4
cdr3_length: 17
cdr3_nt: TGTGCCAGCAGCTTGGACCTAGGCCCAGGCGGGGACGGGACCCAGTACTTC
cdr3_aa: CASSLDLGPGGDGTQYF

d_call: NA
j_call: TRBJ1-3
clone_size: NA
v_call: TRBV5-6
cdr3_length: 14
cdr3_nt: TGTGCCAGCAGCCGTAATTCGGCTGGAAACACCATATATTTT
cdr3_aa: CASSRNSAGNTIYF

d_call: TRBD2
j_call: TRBJ2-7
clone_size: NA
v_call: TRBV11-3
cdr3_length: 18
cdr3_nt: TGTGCCAGCAGCTTAGAGCGTGGTGGGGCTAGCGGAAACTACGAGCAGTACTTC
cdr3_aa: CASSLERGGASGNYEQYF

d_call: TRBD1
j_call: TRBJ1-5
clone_size: NA
v_call: TRBV12-5
cdr3_length: 12
cdr3_nt: TGTGCTAGTGGTCAGGGGGATCAGCCCCAGCATTTT
cdr3_aa: CASGQGDQPQHF

d_call: TRBD1
j_call: TRBJ1-1
clone_size: NA
v_call: TRBV6-5
cdr3_length: 15
cdr3_nt: TGTGCCAGCAGTTCGTTGGGGACAGATAACACTGAAGCTTTCTTT
cdr3_aa: CASSSLGTDNTEAFF

d_call: TRBD2
j_call: TRBJ2-1
clone_size: medium-sized
v_call: TRBV5-1
cdr3_length: 16
cdr3_nt: TGCGCCAGCAGCAAGCCACTAGCGGGGTACTACAATGAGCAGTTCTTC
cdr3_aa: CASSKPLAGYYNEQFF

d_call: NA
j_call: TRBJ2-4
clone_size: NA
v_call: TRBV6-1
cdr3_length: 14
cdr3_nt: TGTGCCAGCAGTGTCGGAAGTTCCAAAAACATTCAGTACTTC
cdr3_aa: CASSVGSSKNIQYF

d_call: TRBD1
j_call: TRBJ1-5
clone_size: NA
v_call: TRBV19
cdr3_length: 15
cdr3_nt: TGTGCCAGTAGTGTCGGGACAGGGGGCCCTCAGCCCCAGCATTTT
cdr3_aa: CASSVGTGGPQPQHF